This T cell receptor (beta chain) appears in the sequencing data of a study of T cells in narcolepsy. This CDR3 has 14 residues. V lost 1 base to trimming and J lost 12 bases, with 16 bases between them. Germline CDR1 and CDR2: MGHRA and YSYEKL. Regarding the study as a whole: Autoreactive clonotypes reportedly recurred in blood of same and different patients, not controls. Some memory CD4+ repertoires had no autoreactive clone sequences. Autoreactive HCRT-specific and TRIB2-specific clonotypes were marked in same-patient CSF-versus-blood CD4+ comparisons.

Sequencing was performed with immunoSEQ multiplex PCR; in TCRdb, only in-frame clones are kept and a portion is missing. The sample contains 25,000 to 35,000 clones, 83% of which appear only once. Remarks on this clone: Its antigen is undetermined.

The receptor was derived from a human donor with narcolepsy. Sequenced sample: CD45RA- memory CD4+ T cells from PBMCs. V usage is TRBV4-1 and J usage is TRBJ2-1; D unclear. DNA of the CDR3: TGCGCCAGCAGCCAAGGGGATGAACAACCTGGGCAGTTCTTC. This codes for CASSQGDEQPGQFF.